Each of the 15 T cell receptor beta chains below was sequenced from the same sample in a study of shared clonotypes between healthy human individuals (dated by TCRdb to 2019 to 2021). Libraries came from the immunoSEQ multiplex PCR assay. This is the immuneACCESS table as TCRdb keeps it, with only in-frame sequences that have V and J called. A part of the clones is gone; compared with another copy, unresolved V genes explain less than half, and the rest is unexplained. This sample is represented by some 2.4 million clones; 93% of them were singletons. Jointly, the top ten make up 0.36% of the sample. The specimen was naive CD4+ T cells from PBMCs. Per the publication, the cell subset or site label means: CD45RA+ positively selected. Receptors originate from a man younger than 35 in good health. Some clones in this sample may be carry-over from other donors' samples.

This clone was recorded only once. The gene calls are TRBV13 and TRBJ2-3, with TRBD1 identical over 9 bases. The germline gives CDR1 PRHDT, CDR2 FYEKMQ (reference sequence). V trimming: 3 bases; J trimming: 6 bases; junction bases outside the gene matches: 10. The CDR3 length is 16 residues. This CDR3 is CASSFRGQGKGDTQYF. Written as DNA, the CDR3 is TGTGCCAGCAGCTTCCGCGGACAGGGGAAGGGGGATACGCAGTATTTT.

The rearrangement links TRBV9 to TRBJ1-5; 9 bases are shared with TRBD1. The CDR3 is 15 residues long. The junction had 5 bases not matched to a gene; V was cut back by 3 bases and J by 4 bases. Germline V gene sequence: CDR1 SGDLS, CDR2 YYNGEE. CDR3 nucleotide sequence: TGTGCCAGCAGCGCACAGGGGGCGGGGAATCAGCCCCAGCATTTT. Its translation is CASSAQGAGNQPQHF.

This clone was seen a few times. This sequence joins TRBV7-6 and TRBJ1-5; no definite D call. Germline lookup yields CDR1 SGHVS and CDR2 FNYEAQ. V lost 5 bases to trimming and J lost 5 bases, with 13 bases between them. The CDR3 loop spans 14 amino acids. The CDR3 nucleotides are TGTGCCAGCAGCCAATACCTGGGAGATCAGCCCCAGCATTTT. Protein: CASSQYLGDQPQHF.

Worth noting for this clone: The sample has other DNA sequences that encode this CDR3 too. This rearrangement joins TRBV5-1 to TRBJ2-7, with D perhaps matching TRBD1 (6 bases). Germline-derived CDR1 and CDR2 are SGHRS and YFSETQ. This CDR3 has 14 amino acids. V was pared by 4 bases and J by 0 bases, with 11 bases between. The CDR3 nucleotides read TGCGCCAGCAGCCCTGGACAGTTCTCCTACGAGCAGTACTTC. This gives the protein CASSPGQFSYEQYF.

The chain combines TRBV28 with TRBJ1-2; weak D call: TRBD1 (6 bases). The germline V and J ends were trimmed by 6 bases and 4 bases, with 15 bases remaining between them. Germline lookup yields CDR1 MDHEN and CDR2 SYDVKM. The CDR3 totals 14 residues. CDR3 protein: CASSNQTGFYGYTF. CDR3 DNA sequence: TGTGCCAGCAGCAACCAGACAGGTTTCTATGGCTACACCTTC.

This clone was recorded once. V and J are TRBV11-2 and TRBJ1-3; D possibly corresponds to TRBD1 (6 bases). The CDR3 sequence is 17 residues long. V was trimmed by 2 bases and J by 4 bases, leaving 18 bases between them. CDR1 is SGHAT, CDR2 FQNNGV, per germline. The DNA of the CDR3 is TGTGCCAGCAGCTTACTCCTAGGGCAGGGGATAGGAAACACCATATATTTT. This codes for CASSLLLGQGIGNTIYF.

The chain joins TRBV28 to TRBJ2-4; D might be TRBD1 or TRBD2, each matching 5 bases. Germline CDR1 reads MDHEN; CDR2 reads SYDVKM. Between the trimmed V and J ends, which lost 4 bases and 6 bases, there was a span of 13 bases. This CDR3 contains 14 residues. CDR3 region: CASSSPRGGNIQYF. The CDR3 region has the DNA TGTGCCAGCAGTTCCCCTCGGGGCGGAAACATTCAGTACTTC.

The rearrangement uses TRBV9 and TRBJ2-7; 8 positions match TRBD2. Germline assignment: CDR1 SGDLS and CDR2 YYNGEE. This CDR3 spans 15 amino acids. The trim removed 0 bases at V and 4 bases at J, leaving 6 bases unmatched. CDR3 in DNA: TGTGCCAGCAGCGTAGCAGCGGGAGTGGGGTACGAGCAGTACTTC. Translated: CASSVAAGVGYEQYF.

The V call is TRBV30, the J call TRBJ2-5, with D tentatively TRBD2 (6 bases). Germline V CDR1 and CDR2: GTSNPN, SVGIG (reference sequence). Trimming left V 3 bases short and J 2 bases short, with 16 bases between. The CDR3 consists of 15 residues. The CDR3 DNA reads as TGTGCCTGGAGCCGGGGACTTTCCTGGCAAGAGACCCAGTACTTC. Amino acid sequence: CAWSRGLSWQETQYF.

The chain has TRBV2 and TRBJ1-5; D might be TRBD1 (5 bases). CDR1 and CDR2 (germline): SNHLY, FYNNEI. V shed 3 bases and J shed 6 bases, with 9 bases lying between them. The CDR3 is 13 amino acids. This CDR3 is CASSEGVIQPQHF. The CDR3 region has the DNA TGTGCCAGCAGTGAGGGGGTGATTCAGCCCCAGCATTTT.

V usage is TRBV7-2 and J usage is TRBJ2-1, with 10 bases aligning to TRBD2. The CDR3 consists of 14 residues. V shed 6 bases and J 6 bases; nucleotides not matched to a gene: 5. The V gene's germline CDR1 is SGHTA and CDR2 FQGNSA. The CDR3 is CASRSGRAVNEQFF. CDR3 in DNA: TGTGCCAGCAGGAGCGGGAGGGCCGTCAATGAGCAGTTCTTC.

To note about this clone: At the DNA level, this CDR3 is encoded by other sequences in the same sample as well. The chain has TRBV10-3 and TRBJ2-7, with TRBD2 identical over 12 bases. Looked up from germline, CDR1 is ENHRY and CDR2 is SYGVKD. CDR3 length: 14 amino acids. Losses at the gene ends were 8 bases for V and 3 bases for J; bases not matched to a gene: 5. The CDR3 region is CAISRLAGDYEQYF. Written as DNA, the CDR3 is TGTGCCATCTCGCGACTAGCGGGAGACTACGAGCAGTACTTC.

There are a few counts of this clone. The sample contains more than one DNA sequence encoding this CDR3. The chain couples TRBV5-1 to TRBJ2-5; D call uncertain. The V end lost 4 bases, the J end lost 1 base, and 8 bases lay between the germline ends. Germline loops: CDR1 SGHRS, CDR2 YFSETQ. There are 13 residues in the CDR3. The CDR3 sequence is CASSPTPQETQYF. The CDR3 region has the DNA TGCGCCAGCAGCCCAACCCCCCAAGAGACCCAGTACTTC.

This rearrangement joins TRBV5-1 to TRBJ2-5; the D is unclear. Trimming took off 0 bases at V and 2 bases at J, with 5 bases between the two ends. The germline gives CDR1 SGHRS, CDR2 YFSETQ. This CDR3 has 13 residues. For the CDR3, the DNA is TGCGCCAGCAGCTTGGAATGGCAAGAGACCCAGTACTTC. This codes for CASSLEWQETQYF.

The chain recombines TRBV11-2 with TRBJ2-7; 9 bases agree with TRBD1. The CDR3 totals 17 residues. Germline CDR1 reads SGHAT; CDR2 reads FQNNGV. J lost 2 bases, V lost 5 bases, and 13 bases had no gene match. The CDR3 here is CASSLGLGQGNTYEQYF. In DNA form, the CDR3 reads TGTGCCAGCAGCCTTGGCCTTGGACAGGGGAACACCTACGAGCAGTACTTC.